This T cell receptor beta chain was sequenced in a study of CD8 T cells in ankylosing spondylitis. Study-wide points: Typical of ankylosing spondylitis blood, it appeared, was a TCR beta motif of fewer than 10 highly homologous variants.

The sample holds a few counts of this clonotype. The antigen remains undetermined. TCRdb reanalysed the 5' RACE reads using MiXCR and keeps one entry per CDR3 protein. The sample consists of roughly 440,000 distinct CDR3 sequences, 15% to 20% of them appearing once. The sequence was obtained from a male donor with ankylosing spondylitis. The material sequenced was blood, either unsorted or a sorted T cell fraction (not recorded which).

CDR3 sequence reads: CASRRDRSSYNEQFF. In DNA form, the CDR3 reads TGTGCCAGCAGACGGGACCGAAGCTCCTACAATGAGCAGTTCTTC. The chain is built from TRBV6-2 or TRBV6-3 and TRBJ2-1; TRBD1 or TRBD2 may be the D gene (5 bases each). V gave up 6 bases and J gave up 0 bases, with 12 bases separating them. The CDR3 loop spans 15 amino acids. The germline gives CDR1 MNHEY, CDR2 SVGEGT.